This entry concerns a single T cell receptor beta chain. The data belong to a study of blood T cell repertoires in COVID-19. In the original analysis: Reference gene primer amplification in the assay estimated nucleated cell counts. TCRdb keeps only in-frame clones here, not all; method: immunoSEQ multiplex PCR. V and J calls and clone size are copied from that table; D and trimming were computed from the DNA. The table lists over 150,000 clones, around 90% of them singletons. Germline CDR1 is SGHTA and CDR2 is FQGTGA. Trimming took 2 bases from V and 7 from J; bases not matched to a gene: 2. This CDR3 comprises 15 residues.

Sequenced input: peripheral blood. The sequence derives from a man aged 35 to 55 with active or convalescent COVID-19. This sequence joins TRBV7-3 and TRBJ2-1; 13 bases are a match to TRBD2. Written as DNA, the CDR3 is TGTGCCAGCAGCTTAGGACTAGCGGGGGTAAATGAGCAGTTCTTC. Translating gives CASSLGLAGVNEQFF.